The 26 T cell receptor beta chains given below trace back to one sample, sequenced in a study of PD-1 blockade in classical Hodgkin lymphoma (dated by TCRdb to 2019 to 2021). The sample's time point label, decoded: newly diagnosed, previously untreated cHL patient sample. A Miltenyi CD8+ T cell isolation kit was used for magnetic negative selection to purify CD8+ T cells from thawed PBMCs. Library generation was performed with the immunoSEQ multiplex PCR assay. What TCRdb holds here is the immuneACCESS table cut down to in-frame rearrangements. Part of the clones is not present; checked against another copy, under half of the missing clones reflect an unresolved V gene, and the others are unexplained. The sample table shows 9,000 to 10,000 clones, and 91% are seen once. The top ten hold over 7.5% of the sample. The material sequenced was CD8+ T cells from blood. All receptors come from a human donor with classical Hodgkin lymphoma.

As for this clone: At one end, the junction sequence differs from germline, possibly due to a read error. The chain carries TRBV11-2 and TRBJ2-1; the D gene is possibly TRBD2 (6 bases). CDR3 length: 17 amino acids. CDR1 is SGHAT and CDR2 is FQNNGV in the germline V gene. The CDR3 bases are TGTGCCAGCAGCCCCTGGAGAGCAGGGAGGCTAGCTGCGGAGCTGATCTTC. Translation gives CASSPWRAGRLAAELIF.

The CDR3 sequence: CASSFRDYPQEQYF. CDR3 DNA: TGTGCCAGCAGTTTTCGGGACTACCCGCAGGAGCAGTACTTC. This chain connects TRBV27 to TRBJ2-7, with TRBD2 matching over 7 bases. The CDR3 is 14 residues long. After removal of 3 bases from V and 7 bases from J, the junction contained 9 bases not matched to a gene. Germline V gene data show CDR1 as MNHEY and CDR2 as SMNVEV (reference sequence).

CDR3 DNA sequence: TGTGCCAGCAGTCTAGCGTCCTCCTACGAGCAGTACTTC. Translating it yields CASSLASSYEQYF. This sequence joins TRBV5-5 and TRBJ2-5; a weak D match, TRBD2 (6 bases). The J call may be incorrect, as the DNA end agrees better with TRBJ2-7. The germline CDR1 and CDR2 sequences are SGHKS and YYEKEE (reference sequence). The CDR3 is 13 amino acids.

This rearrangement joins TRBV29-1 to TRBJ2-1, with D perhaps being TRBD1 or TRBD2 (6 bases each). Germline lookup yields CDR1 SQVTM and CDR2 ANQGSEA. The V and J ends lost 4 bases and 6 bases respectively, with 19 bases between them. The CDR3 is 15 residues long. The CDR3 spells CSVGGRGRRINEQFF. In DNA form, the CDR3 reads TGCAGCGTTGGGGGCCGGGGGCGGAGAATCAATGAGCAGTTCTTC.

This chain uses TRBV7-8 with TRBJ2-3; D is unresolved. The CDR3 totals 19 residues. Trimming cost V 4 bases and J 0 bases, with 23 bases left between them. The germline CDR1 and CDR2 sequences are SGHVS and FQNEAQ. CDR3 DNA: TGTGCCAGCAGCTCGGACCGGGCCTCGATGTTTCCTAGCACAGATACGCAGTATTTT. It is translated as CASSSDRASMFPSTDTQYF. Full variable domain (outside the CDR3, taken from reference TRBV7-8 and TRBJ2-3): GAGVSQSPRYKVAKRGQDVALRCDPISGHVSLFWYQQALGQGPEFLTYFQNEAQLDKSGLPSDRFFAERPEGSVSTLKIQRTQQEDSAVYLCASSSDRASMFPSTDTQYFGPGTRLTVL.

The chain joins TRBV6-1 to TRBJ1-2; D gene unclear. Trimming took 4 bases from V and 5 from J, leaving 11 bases between them. The germline V gene encodes CDR1 MNHNS and CDR2 SASEGT. This CDR3 is 13 amino acids long. The CDR3 loop reads CASSAASHYGYTF. The CDR3 nucleotides read TGTGCCAGCAGTGCCGCCAGCCATTATGGCTACACCTTC.

The CDR3 region has the DNA TGTGCCAGCAGTTCACCCGAGGGGGGAGAGACCCAGTACTTC. Protein sequence: CASSSPEGGETQYF. The rearrangement links TRBV28 to TRBJ2-5; perhaps D is TRBD1 or TRBD2 (6 bases each). Trimming took off 4 bases at V and 4 bases at J, with 13 bases between the two ends. The CDR3 covers 14 residues. The germline V gene has CDR1 MDHEN and CDR2 SYDVKM.

The V gene is TRBV10-2, the J gene TRBJ2-7; 10 bases align to TRBD2. Looked up from germline, CDR1 is WSHSY and CDR2 is SAAADI. V dropped 3 bases and J dropped 3; count of bases not matched to a gene: 8. The CDR3 sequence is 16 residues long. The CDR3 coding sequence is TGCGCCAGCAGTGATATAAGCGGGAGGGCCGTCTACGAGCAGTACTTC. Protein product: CASSDISGRAVYEQYF.

The chain links TRBV4-3 to TRBJ1-1; D call uncertain. The CDR3 has 14 amino acids. CDR1 and CDR2 from the germline V gene are LGHNA and YSLEER. With 0 bases removed from V and 1 base from J, the gap between germline ends came to 6 bases. The CDR3 sequence: CASSQERGNTEAFF. For the CDR3, the DNA is TGCGCCAGCAGCCAAGAACGAGGGAACACTGAAGCTTTCTTT.

The chain uses TRBV4-3 and TRBJ2-5, with D hard to call. In germline, CDR1 is LGHNA, CDR2 YSLEER. Trimming removed 0 bases from V and 6 bases from J, with 14 bases in between. The CDR3 runs to 15 residues. In DNA, the CDR3 is TGCGCCAGCAGCCAAGAGGCAAGGCGGTCGCAGACCCAGTACTTC. Its protein product is CASSQEARRSQTQYF.

The chain joins TRBV11-1 to TRBJ2-7, with D maybe TRBD1 (5 bases). CDR3 length: 12 amino acids. Trimming took 4 bases from V and 6 from J, leaving 10 bases between them. Germline CDR1 is SGHAT and CDR2 is FQDESV (reference sequence). The CDR3: CASSSTGSEQYF. CDR3 nucleotides: TGTGCCAGCAGCTCCACAGGAAGCGAGCAGTACTTC.

J is TRBJ2-1 and V is TRBV7-2; possible D gene TRBD2, 7 bases. The CDR3 is 16 amino acids. Germline CDR1 and CDR2: SGHTA and FQGNSA. Trimming shortened V by 5 bases and J by 4 bases, and 18 bases separated the two germline ends. CDR3 in amino acids: CASSPEGGAIYNEQFF. CDR3 bases: TGTGCCAGCAGCCCCGAGGGGGGGGCCATTTACAATGAGCAGTTCTTC.

The chain combines TRBV7-6 with TRBJ2-1, with D possibly matching TRBD2 (6 bases). Between the trimmed V and J ends, which lost 7 bases and 2 bases, there was a span of 21 bases. The CDR3 runs 17 residues. In germline, CDR1 is SGHVS, CDR2 FNYEAQ. The CDR3: CASKPLNPGVAYNEQFF. The CDR3 DNA reads TGTGCCAGCAAGCCGCTCAACCCGGGAGTAGCCTACAATGAGCAGTTCTTC.

The V gene is TRBV6-1, the J gene TRBJ2-1; D could derive from TRBD1 or TRBD2 (6 bases each). The CDR3 is 15 amino acids. Trimming removed 2 bases from V and 4 bases from J, with 12 bases in between. Germline assignment: CDR1 MNHNS and CDR2 SASEGT. The CDR3 is CASSERGAIYNEQFF. In DNA form, the CDR3 reads TGTGCCAGCAGTGAAAGGGGGGCCATTTACAATGAGCAGTTCTTC.

The chain links TRBV19 to TRBJ2-7, with D perhaps TRBD2 (6 bases). Trimming left V 5 bases short and J 2 bases short, with 10 bases between. Per the germline V gene, CDR1 is LNHDA and CDR2 is SQIVND (reference sequence). The CDR3 totals 13 residues. The DNA for the CDR3 is TGTGCCAGTAGTGTCGGGACTGCCTACGAGCAGTACTTC. Amino acid sequence: CASSVGTAYEQYF.

The chain is built from TRBV4-1 and TRBJ2-3; no clear D gene. This CDR3 region has 14 residues. V was trimmed by 1 base and J by 2 bases, leaving 7 bases between them. Germline values: CDR1 MGHRA, CDR2 YSYEKL. The DNA for the CDR3 is TGCGCCAGCAGCCAAGGCGCGATCACAGATACGCAGTATTTT. Its translation is CASSQGAITDTQYF.

The V and J genes are TRBV2 and TRBJ2-5, with 8 bases aligning to TRBD2. This CDR3 region has 17 residues. J lost 5 bases, V lost 1 base, and 12 bases had no gene match. Germline values: CDR1 SNHLY, CDR2 FYNNEI. Here the CDR3 DNA reads TGTGCCAGCAGTGAAGGAAAAGCGGGAGAAGGGTGGGAGACCCAGTACTTC. This gives the protein CASSEGKAGEGWETQYF.

The chain is built from TRBV6-5 and TRBJ1-2; perhaps TRBD1 as D (5 bases). V was clipped by 5 bases and J by 4 bases, with 11 bases between them. Germline V CDR1 and CDR2: MNHEY, SVGAGI. The CDR3 has 13 amino acids. The CDR3 region has the DNA TGTGCCAGCAGTCCGGACACCTTCTATGGCTACACCTTC. The encoded protein is CASSPDTFYGYTF.

The chain combines TRBV6-1 with TRBJ2-5; 12 nucleotides align to TRBD2. Germline CDR1 and CDR2: MNHNS and SASEGT. The V gene end was trimmed by 2 bases and the J gene end by 2 bases; junction bases not matched to a gene: 0. The CDR3 spans 15 residues. The CDR3 DNA reads as TGTGCCAGCAGTGAACTAGCGGGGGGGCAAGAGACCCAGTACTTC. Protein sequence: CASSELAGGQETQYF.

This clone was seen once. The V call is TRBV19, the J call TRBJ1-6; D ambiguous. V lost 6 bases and J 4 bases, leaving 10 bases between the germline ends. Germline CDR1 is LNHDA and CDR2 is SQIVND (reference sequence). CDR3 length: 14 residues. This CDR3 is CASRTLVYNSPLHF. The CDR3 region has the DNA TGTGCCAGTAGGACCTTGGTGTATAATTCACCCCTCCACTTT.

In this sample, this clone turned up once. The CDR3 spells CASSVGGRDTDTQYF. CDR3 DNA sequence: TGTGCCAGCAGCGTAGGAGGTAGGGACACAGATACGCAGTATTTT. V usage is TRBV9 and J usage is TRBJ2-3; D unclear. Trimming took off 0 bases at V and 2 bases at J, with 10 bases between the two ends. CDR1 and CDR2 from the germline V gene are SGDLS and YYNGEE. This CDR3 has 15 residues.

The V call is TRBV5-1, the J call TRBJ2-7; D unresolved. This CDR3 is built from 11 residues. The V and J ends lost 4 bases and 6 bases respectively, with 8 bases between them. The germline CDR1 and CDR2 sequences are SGHRS and YFSETQ. For the CDR3, the DNA is TGCGCCAGCAGCGAAGGGCGCGAGCAGTACTTC. Amino acids: CASSEGREQYF.

The CDR3 coding sequence is TGTGCCAGCAGTTCAAGACTAGCGGTAACCTACGAGCAGTACTTC. Amino acids: CASSSRLAVTYEQYF. The rearrangement uses TRBV28 and TRBJ2-7, with 9 nucleotides matching TRBD2. This CDR3 is built from 15 residues. CDR1 and CDR2 from the germline V gene are MDHEN and SYDVKM. The trim removed 4 bases at V and 2 bases at J, leaving 6 bases unmatched. The full variable domain, with the rest looked up from reference TRBV28 and TRBJ2-7, is DVKVTQSSRYLVKRTGEKVFLECVQDMDHENMFWYRQDPGLGLRLIYFSYDVKMKEKGDIPEGYSVSREKKERFSLILESASTNQTSMYLCASSSRLAVTYEQYFGPGTRLTVT.

The rearrangement joins TRBV11-2 to TRBJ2-1; D possibly corresponds to TRBD2 (6 bases). V lost 0 bases, J lost 2 bases, and 8 bases lay in between. CDR1 and CDR2 (germline): SGHAT, FQNNGV. The CDR3 runs to 15 residues. CDR3 protein: CASSLEWGAYNEQFF. The DNA of the CDR3 is TGTGCCAGCAGCTTAGAGTGGGGGGCCTACAATGAGCAGTTCTTC.

This chain joins TRBV27 and TRBJ2-1; 8 bases match TRBD1. Germline assignment: CDR1 MNHEY and CDR2 SMNVEV (reference sequence). The V and J ends lost 2 bases and 0 bases, in that order; junction bases with no gene match: 9. The CDR3 covers 18 residues. CDR3 residues: CASSLRPDRVSSYNEQFF. The CDR3 DNA is TGTGCCAGCAGTTTACGACCGGACAGGGTTAGCTCCTACAATGAGCAGTTCTTC.

CDR3 DNA: TGTGCCAGCAGCTTTTCTGCTGCAAGCGGGCCACAAGAGACCCAGTACTTC. It yields the protein CASSFSAASGPQETQYF. This rearrangement joins TRBV5-8 to TRBJ2-5; tentative D call: TRBD2 (6 bases). CDR3 length: 17 residues. Germline lookup yields CDR1 SGHTS and CDR2 YDEGEE. V lost 2 bases to trimming and J lost 2 bases, with 19 bases between them.